These 3 T cell receptor beta chains share one sample of origin, sequenced in a study of human versus mouse CDR3 diversity and MHC coevolution. Generated by immunoSEQ multiplex PCR, the TCRdb table keeps only in-frame clones and is missing some. The table shows tens of thousands of clones, with 94% occurring only once. Sequenced input: naive CD4+ T cells from blood. Sample subset: CD45RO-negative CD62L-positive naive CD4 T cells. Every receptor here comes from a person between 60 and 69 years old in good health.

About this clone: The sample carries other DNA sequences with the same CDR3. J is TRBJ2-2 and V is TRBV4-1; possibly TRBD2 for D (6 bases). This CDR3 region has 15 residues. Germline V gene data show CDR1 as MGHRA and CDR2 as YSYEKL. Trimming stripped 0 bases from V and 4 bases from J, with 9 bases between. The DNA of the CDR3 is TGCGCCAGCAGCCAAGAACTAGCCGGCACCGGGGAGCTGTTTTTT. The encoded protein is CASSQELAGTGELFF.

This chain links TRBV28 with TRBJ2-5; no firm D call. The last part of the DNA fits TRBJ2-7 better; the J call may be wrong. The germline V gene has CDR1 MDHEN and CDR2 SYDVKM. The CDR3 runs to 13 residues. For the CDR3, the DNA is TGTGCCAGCAGTTTCGGGTTCACCTACGAGCAGTACTTC. Translating gives CASSFGFTYEQYF.

This clone was detected once. V and J are TRBV6-1 and TRBJ2-5, with 8 bases matching TRBD1. The J call is in doubt because the DNA end fits TRBJ2-7 better. CDR1 MNHNS and CDR2 SASEGT come from the germline V gene. The CDR3 sequence is 14 residues long. As DNA, the CDR3 is TGTGCCAGCAGTGAGAACCCCGGACAGGGCGAGCAGTACTTC. Protein: CASSENPGQGEQYF.